Sequencing of this T cell receptor beta chain was carried out in a study of radiotherapy plus CTLA-4 blockade in lung cancer (dated by TCRdb to the late 2010s). For the wider study: Objective responses occurred in more than 15% of enrolled patients, and around 29% achieved disease control.

In this study, focal radiation therapy paired with CTLA-4 blockade (ipilimumab) was tested in patients who had chemo-refractory metastatic non-small-cell lung cancer. The library relied on the immunoSEQ multiplex PCR assay. TCRdb limited this immuneACCESS table to in-frame rearrangements with V and J called. A share of clones is missing; checked studies link under half to unresolved V genes, and the rest is unexplained. This sample lists approximately 99,000 clones; around 88% were detected once. The biggest ten clones account for 4.9% of the sample. Results and caveats for the whole study, not just this receptor: After treatment with radiotherapy and ipilimumab, TCR clones that originated in tumors expanded in peripheral blood. The strongest predictors of response were reported to be early dynamic shifts in blood T cell clones along with a rise in serum interferon-beta following radiation.

This clone was recorded only once. What this receptor recognizes is not known. Base-call qualities are not available, and no considerably larger clone is one nucleotide away. Sequenced here: peripheral blood, sampled from a patient treated with radiotherapy plus ipilimumab. The clonotype comes from a human donor with non-small cell lung cancer that progressed on radiotherapy plus ipilimumab.

The CDR3 region reads CASSRAHSSTEAFF. The sequenced DNA is TGTGCCAGTAGTCGGGCACATTCCAGCACTGAAGCTTTCTTT. The rearrangement joined TRBV19 to TRBJ1-1; the D gene is not confidently resolved. Taken from the germline V gene (reference sequence), the CDR1 and CDR2 loops are LNHDA and SQIVND. V gives up 5 bases and J gives up 4 bases, and the segment between their germline ends measures 14 bases. The CDR3, cysteine through phenylalanine, is 14 amino acids long. CDR3 DNA is the only sequence kept; it has 42 bases, read in frame from the first base.